The 3 T cell receptor beta chains below come from one sample, sequenced in a study of CD8+CD57+ T cells in acquired aplastic anemia. TCR beta VDJ and CDR3 profiles were obtained from a genomic DNA template. TCRdb independently ran MiXCR on the reads; one entry per CDR3 protein. Of 190,000 or so distinct CDR3 sequences listed, under 65% are singletons. The sample comprised sorted CD4+, CD8+, or CD8+CD57+ T cells (not recorded which) from PBMCs. These receptors came from a human donor in good health.

As to this clonotype: A junction boundary mismatches the germline segment, possibly from a read error. The chain joins TRBV10-3 to TRBJ2-2; 8 bases match TRBD2. Germline CDR1 ENHRY, CDR2 SYGVKD. The CDR3 runs 11 residues. In nucleotides, the CDR3 is TGTGCTACCGGGGGGGCCGGGGAGCTGGTTTTT. Its protein product is CATGGAGELVF.

The chain employs TRBV24-1 and TRBJ1-2, with D tentatively TRBD1 (6 bases). The CDR3 spans 13 residues. V lost 2 bases and J lost 8, with 11 bases in between. Germline V gene data show CDR1 as KGHDR and CDR2 as SFDVKD. The CDR3 DNA sequence: TGTGCCACCAGTGATTCGACAGGTCGCGGCTACACCTTC. Translation: CATSDSTGRGYTF.

The rearrangement uses TRBV6-4 and TRBJ1-1; no clear D gene. Germline assignment: CDR1 MRHNA and CDR2 SNTAGT. The CDR3 totals 14 residues. V lost 5 bases and J lost 7, with 17 bases in between. The CDR3 bases are TGTGCCAGCAGTTACGACCAGGAAGTAAGTGAAGCTTTCTTT. This translates into CASSYDQEVSEAFF.